Given below is one TCR beta chain in context. What it recognizes is unknown. Prepared libraries of TCR beta cDNA carried unique molecular identifiers. There were about 0.85 to 11 million T cells, and some 500,000 cDNA molecules came from them. TCRdb re-derived calls from the PCR reads in MiXCR, one entry per CDR3 protein. The sample records some 690,000 distinct CDR3 sequences, 30% being singletons. This entry belongs to a study of post-analysis software for immune sequencing data. Study context: Clinical courses comprised relapsing-remitting, secondary progressive and progressive-relapsing multiple sclerosis.

Study-wide results and caveats: F measure showed strong co-clustering of same-batch samples. Multiple sclerosis patients showed significantly lower normalized Chao1 diversity than controls did.

Sequenced input: blood. This TCR was recovered from a girl aged 10 to 17 with multiple sclerosis.

The CDR3 nucleotides are TGCAGCGGGGGGACAGATCAAGCTTTCTTT. Residues: CSGGTDQAFF. This rearrangement joins TRBV29-1 to TRBJ1-1, with TRBD1 matching over 7 bases. Trimming cost V 7 bases and J 9 bases; bases outside gene matches: 5. The CDR3 runs to 10 residues. Germline loops: CDR1 SQVTM, CDR2 ANQGSEA.